This T cell receptor (beta chain) was identified during a study of T cells in Graves' hyperthyroidism and ophthalmopathy. Whole-study findings and limits: Most expanded thyroid clonotypes above 0.001 recurred in blood. Progression to ophthalmopathy was predicted a median of roughly 6.5 months early.

This clonotype was recorded a few times. Its antigen remains unidentified. The investigators amplified TCR beta CDR3 regions from RNA transcripts. TCR CDR3 underwent first-round RT-PCR with the HTBI primer set. TCRdb re-analysed the multiplex PCR reads in MiXCR, keeping a single row per CDR3 protein. The profile shows over 500,000 distinct CDR3 sequences, about 16% of them singletons. The germline gives CDR1 SGHRS, CDR2 YFSETQ. The V end lost 1 base, the J end lost 4 bases, and 11 bases lay between the germline ends. The CDR3 totals 15 residues. The TCR comes from a woman aged 25 to 45 with Graves' ophthalmopathy. The sequenced material came from blood. The genes are TRBV5-1 and TRBJ2-2, with D unclear. CDR3 nucleotides: TGCGCCAGCAGCTTGCGCCTCATGGCCACCGGGGAGCTGTTTTTT. Its translation is CASSLRLMATGELFF.